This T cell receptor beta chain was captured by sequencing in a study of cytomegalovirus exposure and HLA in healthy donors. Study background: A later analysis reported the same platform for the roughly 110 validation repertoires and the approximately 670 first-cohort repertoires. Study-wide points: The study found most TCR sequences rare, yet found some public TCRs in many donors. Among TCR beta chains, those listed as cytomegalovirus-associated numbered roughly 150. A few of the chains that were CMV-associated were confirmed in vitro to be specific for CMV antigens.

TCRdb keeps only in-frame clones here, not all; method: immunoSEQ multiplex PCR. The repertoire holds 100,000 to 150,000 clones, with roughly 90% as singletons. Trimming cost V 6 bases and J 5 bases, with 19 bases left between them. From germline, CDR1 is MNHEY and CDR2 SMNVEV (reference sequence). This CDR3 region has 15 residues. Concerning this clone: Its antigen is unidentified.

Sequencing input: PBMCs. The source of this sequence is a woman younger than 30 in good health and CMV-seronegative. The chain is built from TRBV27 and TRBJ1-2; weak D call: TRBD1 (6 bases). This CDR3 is CASSARGGAGYGYTF. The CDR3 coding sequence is TGTGCCAGCAGCGCACGGGGGGGCGCGGGTTATGGCTACACCTTC.